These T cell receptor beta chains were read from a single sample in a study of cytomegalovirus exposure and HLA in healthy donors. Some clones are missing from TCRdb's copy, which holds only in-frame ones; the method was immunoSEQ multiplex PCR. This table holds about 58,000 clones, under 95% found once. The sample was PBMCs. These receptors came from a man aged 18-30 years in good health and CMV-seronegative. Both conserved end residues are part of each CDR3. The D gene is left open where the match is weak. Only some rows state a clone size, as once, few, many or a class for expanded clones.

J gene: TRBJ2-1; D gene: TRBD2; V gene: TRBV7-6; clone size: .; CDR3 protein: CASSPGLAGTNEQFF; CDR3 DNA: TGTGCCAGCAGCCCGGGACTAGCGGGAACAAATGAGCAGTTCTTC
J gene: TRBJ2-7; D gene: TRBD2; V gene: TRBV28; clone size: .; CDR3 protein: CASRVTSGGFNEQYF; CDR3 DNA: TGTGCCAGCAGGGTCACTAGCGGGGGGTTTAACGAGCAGTACTTC
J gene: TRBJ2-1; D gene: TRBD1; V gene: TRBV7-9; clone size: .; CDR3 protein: CASSFPGQSSYNEQFF; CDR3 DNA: TGTGCCAGCAGCTTTCCGGGACAGAGCTCCTACAATGAGCAGTTCTTC
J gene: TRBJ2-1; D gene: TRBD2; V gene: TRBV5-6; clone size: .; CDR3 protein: CASRKRGTVDEQFF; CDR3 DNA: TGTGCCAGCCGTAAGCGGGGAACAGTGGATGAGCAGTTCTTC
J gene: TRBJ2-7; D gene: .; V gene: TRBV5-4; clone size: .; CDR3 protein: CASSLGPGGYEQYF; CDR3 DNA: TGTGCCAGCAGCTTGGGTCCAGGGGGGTACGAGCAGTACTTC
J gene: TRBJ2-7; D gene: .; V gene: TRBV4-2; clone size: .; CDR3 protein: CASSQDRGTYEQYF; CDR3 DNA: TGTGCCAGCAGCCAAGACAGGGGCACTTACGAGCAGTACTTC
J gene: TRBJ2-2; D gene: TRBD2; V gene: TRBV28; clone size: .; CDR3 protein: CASSHKGGVAGASAGELFF; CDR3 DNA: TGTGCCAGCAGCCATAAGGGGGGGGTAGCGGGAGCAAGCGCCGGGGAGCTGTTTTTT
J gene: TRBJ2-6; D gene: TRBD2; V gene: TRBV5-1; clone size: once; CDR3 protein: CASSWEGLPGANVLTF; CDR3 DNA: TGCGCCAGCAGCTGGGAGGGGCTGCCGGGGGCCAACGTCCTGACTTTC
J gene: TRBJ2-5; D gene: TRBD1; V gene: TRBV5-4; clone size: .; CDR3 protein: CASSSQGQETQYF; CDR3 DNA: TGTGCCAGCAGCTCACAGGGGCAAGAGACCCAGTACTTC
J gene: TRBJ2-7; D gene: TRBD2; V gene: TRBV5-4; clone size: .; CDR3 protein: CASSLGVAGEYEQYF; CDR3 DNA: TGTGCCAGCAGCTTGGGAGTAGCGGGAGAGTACGAGCAGTACTTC
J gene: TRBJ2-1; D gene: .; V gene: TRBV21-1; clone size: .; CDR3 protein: CASSNKGTGPSLSYNEQFF; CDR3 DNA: TGTGCCAGCAGCAACAAAGGGACAGGGCCCTCACTCTCCTACAATGAGCAGTTCTTC
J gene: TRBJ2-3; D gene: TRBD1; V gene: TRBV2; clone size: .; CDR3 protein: CASSSQGQGSTDTQYF; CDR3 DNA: TGTGCCAGCAGCTCTCAAGGACAGGGAAGCACAGATACGCAGTATTTT
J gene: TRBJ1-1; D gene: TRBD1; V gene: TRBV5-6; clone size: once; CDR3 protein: CASSLAGAGGARAFF; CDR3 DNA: TGTGCCAGCAGCTTGGCAGGGGCAGGGGGCGCGCGGGCTTTCTTT
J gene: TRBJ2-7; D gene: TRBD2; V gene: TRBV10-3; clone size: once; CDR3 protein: CAISHLAGGNHEQYF; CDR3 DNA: TGTGCCATCAGCCACCTAGCGGGAGGAAACCACGAGCAGTACTTC
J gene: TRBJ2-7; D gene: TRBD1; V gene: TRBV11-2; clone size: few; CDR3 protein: CASSRDRGRYEQYF; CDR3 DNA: TGTGCCAGCAGCCGTGACAGGGGACGATACGAGCAGTACTTC
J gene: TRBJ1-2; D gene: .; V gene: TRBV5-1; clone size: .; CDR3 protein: CASSLGAGSVHLGYTF; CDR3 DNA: TGCGCCAGCAGCTTAGGCGCAGGGTCAGTGCATCTTGGCTACACCTTC
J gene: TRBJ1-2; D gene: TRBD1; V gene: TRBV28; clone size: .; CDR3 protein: CASSPPDRGRNGYTF; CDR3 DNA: TGTGCCAGCAGTCCCCCGGACAGGGGGCGGAACGGCTACACCTTC
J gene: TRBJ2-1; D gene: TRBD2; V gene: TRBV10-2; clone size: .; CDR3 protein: CASIDQGLAGVEQFF; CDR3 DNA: TGCGCCAGCATTGACCAGGGACTAGCGGGAGTTGAGCAGTTCTTC
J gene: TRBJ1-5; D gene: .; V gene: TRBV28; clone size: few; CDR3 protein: CASSLGAVSNQPQHF; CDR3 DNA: TGTGCCAGCAGTTTAGGGGCCGTGTCGAATCAGCCCCAGCATTTT
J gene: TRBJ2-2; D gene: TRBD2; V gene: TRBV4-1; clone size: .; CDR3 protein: CASSQAPGGPVTGELFF; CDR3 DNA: TGCGCCAGCAGCCAAGCACCGGGAGGGCCCGTCACCGGGGAGCTGTTTTTT
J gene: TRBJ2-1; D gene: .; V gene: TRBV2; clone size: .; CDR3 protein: CASSDPRIETREQFF; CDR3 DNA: TGTGCCAGCAGTGACCCCCGGATCGAGACACGTGAGCAGTTCTTC
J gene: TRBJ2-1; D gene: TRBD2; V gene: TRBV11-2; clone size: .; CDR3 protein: CASSLGSGRVWGYNEQFF; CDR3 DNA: TGTGCCAGCAGCTTAGGTAGCGGGAGAGTCTGGGGATACAATGAGCAGTTCTTC
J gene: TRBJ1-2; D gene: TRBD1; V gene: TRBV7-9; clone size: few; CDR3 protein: CASTLGQELSNYGYTF; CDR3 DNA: TGTGCCAGCACCCTGGGACAGGAGCTTTCTAACTATGGCTACACCTTC
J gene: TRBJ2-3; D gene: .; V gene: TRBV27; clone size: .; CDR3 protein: CASRKTSGLSTDTQYF; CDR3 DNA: TGTGCCAGCCGCAAAACAAGCGGCCTAAGCACAGATACGCAGTATTTT
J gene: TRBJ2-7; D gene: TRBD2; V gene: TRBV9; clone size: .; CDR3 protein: CASSVGTSGRGEQYF; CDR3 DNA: TGTGCCAGCAGCGTAGGGACTAGCGGGAGGGGAGAGCAGTACTTC
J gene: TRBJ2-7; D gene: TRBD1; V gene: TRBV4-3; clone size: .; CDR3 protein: CASSHSGTGDSYEQYF; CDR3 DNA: TGCGCCAGCAGCCACTCCGGGACAGGGGATTCGTACGAGCAGTACTTC
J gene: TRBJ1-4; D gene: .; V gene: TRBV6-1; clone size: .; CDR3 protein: CASSDGHLTNEKLFF; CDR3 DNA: TGTGCCAGCAGTGACGGACATCTTACTAATGAAAAACTGTTTTTT
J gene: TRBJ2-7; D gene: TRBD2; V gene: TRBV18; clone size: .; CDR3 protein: CASSPGTSVNEQYF; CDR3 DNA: TGTGCCAGCTCACCTGGGACTAGCGTCAACGAGCAGTACTTC
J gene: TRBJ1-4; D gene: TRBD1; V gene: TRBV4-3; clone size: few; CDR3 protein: CASSPGQGEEKLFF; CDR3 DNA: TGCGCCAGCAGCCCCGGACAGGGCGAAGAAAAACTGTTTTTT
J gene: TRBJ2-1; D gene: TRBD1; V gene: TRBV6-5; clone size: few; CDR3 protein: CASSYNGQGFNEQFF; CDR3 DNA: TGTGCCAGCAGTTACAATGGACAGGGATTCAATGAGCAGTTCTTC
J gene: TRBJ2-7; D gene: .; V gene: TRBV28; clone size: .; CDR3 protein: CASSSTDPGLSYEQYF; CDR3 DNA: TGTGCCAGCAGTTCCACCGATCCGGGACTCTCCTACGAGCAGTACTTC
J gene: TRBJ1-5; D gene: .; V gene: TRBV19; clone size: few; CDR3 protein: CASSLGGLGNQPQHF; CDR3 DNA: TGTGCCAGTAGTCTCGGAGGTTTGGGCAATCAGCCCCAGCATTTT
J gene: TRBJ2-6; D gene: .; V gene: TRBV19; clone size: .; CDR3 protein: CASSIASSGANVLTF; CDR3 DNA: TGTGCCAGTAGTATAGCCAGCTCTGGGGCCAACGTCCTGACTTTC
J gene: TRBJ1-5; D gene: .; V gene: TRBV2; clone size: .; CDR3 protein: CASSANSNNQPQHF; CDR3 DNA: TGTGCCAGCAGCGCAAACAGCAACAATCAGCCCCAGCATTTT
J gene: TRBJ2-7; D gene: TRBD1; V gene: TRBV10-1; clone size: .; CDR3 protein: CASSATRDRLTTYEQYF; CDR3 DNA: TGCGCCAGCAGTGCCACCCGGGACAGGCTGACTACCTACGAGCAGTACTTC
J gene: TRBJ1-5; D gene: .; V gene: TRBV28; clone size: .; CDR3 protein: CASSLLSSSNQPQHF; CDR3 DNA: TGTGCCAGCAGTTTGTTATCCAGTAGCAATCAGCCCCAGCATTTT
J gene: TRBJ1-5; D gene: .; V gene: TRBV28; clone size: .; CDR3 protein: CASTPEGNQPQHF; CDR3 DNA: TGTGCCAGCACCCCAGAGGGCAATCAGCCCCAGCATTTT
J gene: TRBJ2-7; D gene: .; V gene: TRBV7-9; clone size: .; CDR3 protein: CASSQLNSQYF; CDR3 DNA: TGTGCCAGCAGCCAACTAAATTCGCAGTACTTC
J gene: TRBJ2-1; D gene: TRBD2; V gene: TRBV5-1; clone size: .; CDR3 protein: CASRAGAGGPVGDEQFF; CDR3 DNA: TGCGCCAGCAGGGCAGGGGCGGGAGGGCCGGTTGGGGATGAGCAGTTCTTC
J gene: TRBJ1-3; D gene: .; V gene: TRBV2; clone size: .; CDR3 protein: CASGRGFTIYF; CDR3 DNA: TGTGCCAGCGGGAGGGGATTCACCATATATTTT